This T cell receptor beta chain was found in a study of blood T cells in healthy people across ages (dated by TCRdb to about 2015). Broadly, across the study: Template switching captured roughly one uniquely barcoded TCR beta cDNA molecule per two T cells in model experiments. To avoid experimental bias, donors of different ages were spread randomly across the sequencing lanes. Using the same blood draw, the study looked at two additional independent replicas of 1 million unique cDNA reads for two donors, one aged 18 to 30 and the other aged 80 or older. Age-related changes in TCR beta repertoire diversity were measured in the study by deep sequencing normalized with unique cDNA molecular identifiers. The donors were split into four age groups: young (average approximately 16 years), middle-aged (about 40), aged (62) and long-lived (roughly 77).

The library was generated by 5' RACE. The sample was run on an Illumina HiSeq 2500. A second PCR of roughly 7 to 11 cycles was performed with a sample-barcoded 5' primer and a J-beta primer mix. A unique molecular identifier was introduced onto each TCR beta cDNA molecule by a template-switch 5' adaptor carrying 12 random nucleotides. Each sample yielded at least 2.5 million CDR3-containing paired-end reads. First-strand cDNA synthesis was performed from all RNA using the Mint cDNA synthesis kit, with priming by a TRBC-specific oligonucleotide. Following uracil-DNA glycosylase treatment, a first 18-cycle PCR with universal primers M1SS and BC2_uni_R was performed on all cDNA. The source study handled its data this way. Normalization of each sample was performed by random selection of 1 million high-quality reads, each carrying a distinct molecular identifier. Instead of being binned into consensus sequences, reads that shared molecular identifiers were thrown out. MiTCR, set to a Q25 quality threshold and the strictest error-elimination algorithm, was used for CDR3 identification, clonotype clustering and error correction. A nonparametric unseen species model with Euler transformation was used to estimate lower-bound total TCR beta diversity. TCRdb passed the public sequencing reads through fastp at Q25 and MiXCR, retaining productive beta sequences. CDR3 protein duplicates are merged, each entry listing the most common genes and DNA. These V and J calls rely on TCRdb rather than the paper's analysis. Present in this sample are some 370,000 distinct CDR3 sequences, over 45% of which were seen just once. The top ten constitute about 54% of the sample.

The roughly 39 donors, aged about 6 to 100 years, were systemically healthy Caucasian individuals from Russia. Approximately 9.3 milliliters of peripheral blood were collected from each donor into EDTA-treated Vacutainer tubes. PBMCs were isolated by Ficoll-Paque density-gradient centrifugation, with at least 6 million obtained per sample. Trizol reagent was used to extract total RNA from PBMCs, with at least 6 micrograms per sample. For every donor, an aliquot of PBMCs went through flow cytometry to measure the percentages of naive CD45RAhigh/CD27high T cells. Of note for this clonotype: Its antigen is unknown. The sample holds no much larger clone one base away, and base qualities are not on file.

Points the paper makes about the study in general: There was a strong correlation between observed TCR beta diversity and the percentage of naive T cells measured by flow cytometry. As age increased, observed TCR beta diversity per million T cells dropped in a roughly linear way, and a significant reduction was already evident by age 40. The CMV infection status of donors was not known, potentially confounding age-related changes in expanded clonotypes. Estimates of total diversity from one million sequenced T cells were regarded as lower bounds and underestimates. The long-lived group showed more naive CD4+ T cells, fewer expanded clones and increased TCR diversity than the aged group, suggesting age selection. Since profiling was done on bulk unsorted PBMCs, naive and antigen-experienced compartments could not be conclusively compared.

Trimming costs V 0 bases and J 5 bases, and their ends lie 9 bases apart. Inclusive of the bounding cysteine and phenylalanine, the CDR3 is 14 residues long. Only CDR3 DNA is held: 42 bases, read in frame from base 1. For CDR1 and CDR2, the germline V gene lists SGHRS and YFSETQ. The receptor chain draws on TRBV5-1 and TRBJ2-1, with the identity of the D gene unclear. Material for sequencing was blood. The receptor's source is a man aged 55 to 70 in good health. The CDR3 reads as follows: CASSLAWGNNEQFF. The nucleotide sequence reads as follows: TGCGCCAGCAGCTTGGCCTGGGGAAACAATGAGCAGTTCTTC.